These 28 T cell receptor beta chains came from one sample sequenced in a study of tumor-infiltrating lymphocytes in primary liver carcinoma. A constant-region primer served to make TCR beta cDNA from about 0.5 ug total RNA. Amplification in three nested multiplex PCR rounds with slightly modified ARM-PCR gave rise to TCR beta libraries. TRBV1-TRBV30 forward primers and a C-beta reverse primer were used in the first two PCR rounds, which each ran for approximately 9 cycles. TCRdb itself ran the multiplex PCR reads through MiXCR, one entry per CDR3 protein. In the table there are some 50,000 distinct CDR3 sequences, 55% to 75% of which are singletons. Without any cell sorting, about 18-31 mg of bulk tissue yielded co-extracted RNA and DNA. The sequenced material came from liver tumor tissue from sampling region 5. This sample's subset: tumor region T5, tumor centre. The receptor source for this set is a man aged 40-50 years with primary liver carcinoma and hepatitis B virus infection.

This clonotype showed up just a few times. This may stem from a read error, because a much larger clone lies one nucleotide away. The chain joins TRBV13 to TRBJ1-1; D not certain. V was cut by 10 bases and J by 6 bases, with 18 bases left in between. Germline lookup yields CDR1 PRHDT and CDR2 FYEKMQ (reference sequence). The CDR3 extends over 13 amino acids. The CDR3 protein is CATAGRPSAEAFF. The CDR3 region has the DNA TGTGCCACAGCAGGACGACCGAGCGCTGAAGCTTTCTTT.

This chain uses TRBV6-1 with TRBJ2-7, with 7 bases lining up with TRBD1. The CDR3 runs 13 residues. The germline CDR1 and CDR2 sequences are MNHNS and SASEGT. The V segment lost 8 bases and the J segment 4 bases; nucleotides outside the gene matches: 8. CDR3 sequence (DNA): TGTGCCAGCGGAAGACAGGGTGATTACGAGCAGTACTTC. Amino acid sequence: CASGRQGDYEQYF.

A remark on this clonotype: The junction shows a germline mismatch at one end, possibly a read error. The chain employs TRBV12-3 or TRBV12-4 and TRBJ2-6; possibly TRBD1 for D (5 bases). This CDR3 is built from 17 residues. DNA for the CDR3: TGTGCCAGCAGTAAAGGGGCCCAGCTTTCTGGGGCCAACGTCCTGACTTTT. Protein sequence: CASSKGAQLSGANVLTF.

This chain uses TRBV11-1 with TRBJ2-3; the D gene is possibly TRBD1 (5 bases). TRBJ1-5 explains the end of the DNA better; the J call may be wrong. The CDR3 is 16 amino acids. CDR1 and CDR2 (germline): SGHAT, FQDESV (reference sequence). Here the CDR3 reads CASSLGTNTQTDTQHF. DNA of the CDR3: TGTGCCAGCAGCCTCGGGACTAACACACAAACAGATACTCAGCATTTT.

Regarding this clonotype: A much larger clone differs from this one at a single base, so this may be a read error. The CDR3 DNA reads TGTGCCAGCAGTCCTTCCGCCGGGACAAGGGAAAATGGGGGCTACACCTTC. It is translated as CASSPSAGTRENGGYTF. V gene TRBV28 combines with J gene TRBJ1-2; perhaps TRBD1 as D (6 bases). The V gene lost 5 bases and the J gene lost 8 bases, with 27 bases spanning the gap. The CDR3 is made up of 17 amino acids. Germline loops: CDR1 MDHEN, CDR2 SYDVKM.

Notes on this clonotype: One junction end disagrees with the germline gene, perhaps due to a read error. The chain is built from TRBV11-2 and TRBJ2-2, with D maybe TRBD2 (6 bases). CDR3 size: 17 residues. In germline, CDR1 is SGHAT, CDR2 FQNNGV. The CDR3 region is CASGFDRDWVGTWELFF. The CDR3 DNA sequence: TGTGCCAGCGGCTTTGATCGGGACTGGGTCGGCACCTGGGAGCTGTTTTTT. The entire variable domain, with the rest obtained from reference TRBV11-2 and TRBJ2-2, is as follows: EAGVAQSPRYKIIEKRQSVAFWCNPISGHATLYWYQQILGQGPKLLIQFQNNGVVDDSQLPKDRFSAERLKGVDSTLKIQPAKLEDSAVYLCASGFDRDWVGTWELFFGEGSRLTVL.

This chain uses TRBV5-4 with TRBJ2-5; the match to TRBD1 covers 8 bases. The ends lost 3 bases at V and 10 bases at J; junction bases unmatched: 11. From germline, CDR1 is SGHNT and CDR2 YYREEE (reference sequence). The length of the CDR3 is 14 residues. The CDR3: CASSSDRVLEIQYF. The DNA of the CDR3 is TGTGCCAGCAGCTCGGACAGGGTGCTGGAAATCCAGTACTTC.

This clonotype was observed a few times. One end of the junction does not line up with germline, which may come from a read error. V is TRBV6-5 and J is TRBJ2-3, with D possibly TRBD1 on 5 matching bases. The CDR3 contains 15 residues. The V gene's germline CDR1 is MNHEY and CDR2 SVGAGI. The CDR3 reads CASSYRDRITDMQYF. In nucleotides, the CDR3 is TGTGCCAGCAGTTACCGAGACAGAATCACAGATATGCAGTATTTT.

With regard to this clonotype: The germline gene is not matched at one end of the junction; a read error may be the cause. The CDR3 nucleotides read TGCGTCAGCAGCCAAGATATGCTAGCAGAGACCCAGTACTTC. Residues: CVSSQDMLAETQYF. The chain is built from TRBV4-1 and TRBJ2-5; possibly TRBD2 for D (5 bases). The V gene's germline CDR1 is MGHRA and CDR2 YSYEKL. CDR3 length: 14 residues.

This clonotype was counted many times. The chain joins TRBV6-5 to TRBJ2-7, with 8 nucleotides matching TRBD2. Germline V lookup: CDR1 MNHEY, CDR2 SVGAGI. Trimming cost V 6 bases and J 3 bases; bases outside gene matches: 10. The CDR3 length is 15 residues. The CDR3 bases are TGTGCCAGCAGCCCCGGACTAGCAAGAAGCTACGAGCAGTACTTC. This gives the protein CASSPGLARSYEQYF.

This clonotype was observed many times. The chain recombines TRBV6-1 with TRBJ2-5; no clear D. Germline values: CDR1 MNHNS, CDR2 SASEGT. The CDR3 has 12 residues. Trimming took off 8 bases at V and 1 base at J, with 8 bases between the two ends. CDR3 residues: CASSTVQETQYF. For the CDR3, the DNA is TGTGCCAGCTCCACGGTCCAAGAGACCCAGTACTTC.

With regard to this clonotype: No conserved phenylalanine or tryptophan is present at the end of the CDR3, so a read error is the likely explanation. J is TRBJ2-2 and V is TRBV11-3, with 7 positions matching TRBD1. Per the germline V gene, CDR1 is SGHNT and CDR2 is YENEEA. The CDR3 spans 15 residues. CDR3 in DNA: TGTGCCAGCAGTTTAGGACAGGTTGACGCCGGGGAGCTGTTTTCT. This codes for CASSLGQVDAGELFS.

In the case of this clonotype: A junction end diverges from the germline sequence, so it may reflect a read error. V gene TRBV11-2 combines with J gene TRBJ2-1; TRBD2 aligns across 8 bases. CDR3 length: 14 amino acids. Per germline, CDR1 SGHAT and CDR2 FQNNGV. CDR3 loop: CVSNQTSVYNEQFF. Written as DNA, the CDR3 is TGTGTCAGCAACCAGACTAGCGTGTACAATGAGCAGTTCTTC.

A remark on this clonotype: The CDR3 does not close with the conserved phenylalanine or tryptophan, likely indicating a read error. No DNA is shown, since the ends of the CDR3 on it are uncertain; the CDR3 is the one TCRdb lists. This chain links TRBV6-1 with TRBJ2-2; the tabulated D call, TRBD2, remains unverified against the DNA. The CDR3 is made up of 15 amino acids, end residues included. Per germline, CDR1 MNHNS and CDR2 SASEGT. CDR3 in amino acids: CASSDSGREIGELLL.

This clonotype was seen once. Germline and junction disagree at one end, which may indicate a read error. The V gene is TRBV11-2, the J gene TRBJ2-1; 7 nucleotides agree with TRBD2. The CDR3 runs 16 residues. Germline V CDR1 and CDR2: SGHAT, FQNNGV. The CDR3 DNA is TGTACCAGCAGATTGGATATCCGACTAGCCATGGGTGAGCAGTTCTTC. This translates into CTSRLDIRLAMGEQFF.

The table lists this clonotype with a count of one. A read error is likely, as this CDR3 ends without the conserved phenylalanine or tryptophan. The chain recombines TRBV11-2 with TRBJ2-5; D possibly corresponds to TRBD2 (5 bases). The CDR3 length is 13 residues. Germline values: CDR1 SGHAT, CDR2 FQNNGV. The CDR3 DNA sequence: TGTGCCAACAGCTTTAGCGCCGGAGAGACCCAGTACATC. Its translation is CANSFSAGETQYI.

As for this clonotype: This may arise from a read error, as a much more abundant clone is one base away. The rearrangement joins TRBV20-1 to TRBJ2-1, with D unclear. This CDR3 is 13 amino acids long. Germline V lookup: CDR1 DFQATT, CDR2 SNEGSKA (reference sequence). This CDR3 is CSVRDMAINEQFF. Here the CDR3 DNA reads TGCAGTGTTAGAGATATGGCGATCAATGAGCAGTTCTTC.

In its sample, this clonotype was seen once. A read error is likely, as this CDR3 ends without the conserved phenylalanine or tryptophan. This chain joins TRBV4-2 and TRBJ2-1; 13 bases line up with TRBD2. The CDR3 covers 16 residues. Germline V lookup: CDR1 LGHNA, CDR2 YNFKEQ. This CDR3 reads CTSSVTGTSGDNKQFI. In DNA, the CDR3 is TGTACCAGCAGCGTAACTGGGACTAGCGGGGACAATAAGCAGTTCATC.

This clonotype has a handful of counts. The chain uses TRBV18 and TRBJ2-3; perhaps TRBD1 as D (5 bases). The CDR3 loop spans 13 amino acids. Trimming left V 3 bases short and J 6 bases short, with 10 bases between. From germline, CDR1 is KGHSH and CDR2 LQKENI. CDR3 loop: CASSPGHGDTQYF. In DNA form, the CDR3 reads TGTGCCAGCTCACCCGGACATGGGGATACGCAGTATTTT.

This clonotype showed up many times. The CDR3 DNA reads TGTGCCAGCAGTTTTGGGAGGGCGATGAGAAACACCATATATTTT. Its translation: CASSFGRAMRNTIYF. The chain links TRBV28 to TRBJ1-3; D not certain. V dropped 3 bases and J dropped 5 bases, with 14 bases sitting between them. Germline V gene data show CDR1 as MDHEN and CDR2 as SYDVKM. This CDR3 has 15 residues. The whole variable domain, filled in from reference TRBV28 and TRBJ1-3, reads DVKVTQSSRYLVKRTGEKVFLECVQDMDHENMFWYRQDPGLGLRLIYFSYDVKMKEKGDIPEGYSVSREKKERFSLILESASTNQTSMYLCASSFGRAMRNTIYFGEGSWLTVV.

As concerns this clonotype: Lacking the conserved final phenylalanine or tryptophan, this CDR3 likely reflects a read error. The CDR3 DNA follows: TGTGCAAGCCGCTCAGGTTTAGCCCAATACAATGAGCAGTTCCTC. Its protein is CASRSGLAQYNEQFL. The gene calls are TRBV11-1 and TRBJ2-1; no clear D gene. In germline, CDR1 is SGHAT, CDR2 FQDESV (reference sequence). The CDR3 has 15 residues.

Concerning this clonotype itself: A single base separates this from a much larger clone, so it may be a read error. V is TRBV10-3 and J is TRBJ2-2; 14 bases are a match to TRBD2. Germline V gene sequence: CDR1 ENHRY, CDR2 SYGVKD. V lost 6 bases to trimming and J lost 5 bases; unmatched junction nucleotides: 17. The CDR3 has 20 amino acids. In DNA, the CDR3 is TGTGCCATCAGGGGGACAGGATCGGGACTAGCGGGAGAAAGGACCGGGGAGCTGTTTTTT. Its translation: CAIRGTGSGLAGERTGELFF.

Turning to this clonotype: The CDR3 end shows no conserved phenylalanine or tryptophan, and so a read error is likely. In DNA form, the CDR3 reads TGTGCCAGCAGACGGGACAGGGGAGATTACGAGCAGTACTGC. Its protein product is CASRRDRGDYEQYC. V is TRBV6-5 and J is TRBJ2-7; 10 bases match TRBD1. Losses at the gene ends were 6 bases for V and 4 bases for J; bases not matched to a gene: 6. The CDR3 loop spans 14 amino acids. Germline CDR1 and CDR2: MNHEY and SVGAGI.

With regard to this clonotype: A much larger clonotype is one base distant, so this may be a read error. The chain employs TRBV28 and TRBJ2-2; D possibly uses TRBD1 or TRBD2 (6 bases each). There are 13 residues in the CDR3. Germline-derived CDR1 and CDR2 are MDHEN and SYDVKM. The CDR3 bases are TGTGCCGGCAGGCTAGGGGGGACCGGGGAGCTGTTTTTT. This encodes CAGRLGGTGELFF.

This clonotype has ten or more counts. This chain links TRBV6-1 with TRBJ2-7; tentative D call: TRBD2 (6 bases). The V end was cut by 10 bases, the J end by 0 bases, with 13 bases between. The CDR3 consists of 13 residues. Germline V lookup: CDR1 MNHNS, CDR2 SASEGT. As DNA, the CDR3 is TGTGCCACCCAGCACGGGAGCTCCTACGAGCAGTACTTC. Protein: CATQHGSSYEQYF.

This chain joins TRBV7-9 and TRBJ2-7; 9 bases are a match to TRBD1. Germline V gives CDR1 SEHNR, CDR2 FQNEAQ (reference sequence). The V and J ends lost 3 bases and 11 bases, in that order; junction bases with no gene match: 11. CDR3 size: 14 residues. The CDR3 DNA is TGTGCCAGCAGCTTCACAGGGGGCGGGTACGGGAAGTACTTC. Translating it yields CASSFTGGGYGKYF. Based on the CDR3 plus reference TRBV7-9 and TRBJ2-7, the full variable domain is DTGVSQNPRHKITKRGQNVTFRCDPISEHNRLYWYRQTLGQGPEFLTYFQNEAQLEKSRLLSDRFSAERPKGSFSTLEIQRTEQGDSAMYLCASSFTGGGYGKYFGPGTRLTVT.

About this clonotype: A junction boundary mismatches the germline segment, possibly from a read error. This chain joins TRBV4-2 and TRBJ2-1, with TRBD2 identical over 10 bases. The CDR3 spans 18 residues. Per the germline V gene, CDR1 is LGHNA and CDR2 is YNFKEQ. CDR3 loop: CAISLLLAGDGSYNEQFF. In DNA form, the CDR3 reads TGTGCCATCAGCTTGCTTCTAGCGGGAGACGGTTCCTACAATGAGCAGTTCTTC.

For this clonotype: At one end the junction does not follow the germline gene, possibly because of a read error. V and J are TRBV5-4 and TRBJ2-5; TRBD2 agrees at 11 bases. The DNA end favors TRBJ2-1, so the J call may be wrong. CDR1 is SGHNT, CDR2 YYREEE, per germline (reference sequence). There are 16 residues in the CDR3. In nucleotides, the CDR3 is TGTGCCAGTAGCTTGGGTGCTAGCGGGAGGACCTTTGACCAGTTCTTC. This gives the protein CASSLGASGRTFDQFF.